This T cell receptor beta chain came from a study of vaccination and CD4 T cells after COVID-19. Looking at the study overall: For three convalescent patients, sampling occurred both at day 14 and at days 161 to 241 after vaccination.

Scientists ran DNA taken from cultured CD4+ T cells through the Oncomine TCR Beta short-read assay for sequencing. TCRdb redid the calling of the PCR reads with MiXCR, one entry per CDR3 protein. This sample carries 20,000 to 25,000 distinct CDR3 sequences, about 35% of them seen once, and the ten largest clones take around 9.2%. Study observations and caveats: Of the reactive clones in convalescent patients, a median roughly 90% showed up only post-vaccination.

Germline values: CDR1 DFQATT, CDR2 SNEGSKA (reference sequence). V was trimmed by 4 bases and J by 4 bases, leaving 11 bases between them. The CDR3 is 12 residues long. This clonotype occurred a few times. Its antigen is unknown. Time point in this sample: late sampling 161 to 241 days after vaccination in a few convalescent patients. Treatment indicated: approximately nine-day PBMC culture with coronavirus spike peptide pools or control peptides (ViraFEST assay). The sample was CD4+ T cells from blood, cultured in vitro, taken about 7 months after SARS-CoV-2 vaccination. The receptor comes from a human donor who had recovered from COVID-19. V and J are TRBV20-1 and TRBJ2-7; the D gene is possibly TRBD2 (7 bases). CDR3 sequence reads: CSATGGQYEQYF. The CDR3 coding sequence is TGCAGTGCTACCGGGGGGCAATACGAGCAGTACTTC.